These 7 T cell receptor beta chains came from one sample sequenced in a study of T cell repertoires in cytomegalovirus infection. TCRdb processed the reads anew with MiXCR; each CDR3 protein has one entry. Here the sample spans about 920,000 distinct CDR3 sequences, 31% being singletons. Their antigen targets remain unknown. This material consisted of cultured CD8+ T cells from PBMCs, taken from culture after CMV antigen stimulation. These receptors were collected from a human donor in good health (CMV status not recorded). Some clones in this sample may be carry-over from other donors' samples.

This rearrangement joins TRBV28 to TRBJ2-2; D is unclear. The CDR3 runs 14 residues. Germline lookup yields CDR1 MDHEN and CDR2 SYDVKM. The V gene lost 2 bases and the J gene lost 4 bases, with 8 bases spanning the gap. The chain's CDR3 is CASSLTRVTGELFF. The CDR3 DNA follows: TGTGCCAGCAGTTTAACCAGAGTCACCGGGGAGCTGTTTTTT.

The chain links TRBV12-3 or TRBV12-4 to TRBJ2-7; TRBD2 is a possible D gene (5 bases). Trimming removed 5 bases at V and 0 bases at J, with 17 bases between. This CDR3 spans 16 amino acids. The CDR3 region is CASSELSPGVSYEQYF. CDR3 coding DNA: TGTGCCAGCAGTGAACTGAGCCCCGGGGTCTCCTACGAGCAGTACTTC.

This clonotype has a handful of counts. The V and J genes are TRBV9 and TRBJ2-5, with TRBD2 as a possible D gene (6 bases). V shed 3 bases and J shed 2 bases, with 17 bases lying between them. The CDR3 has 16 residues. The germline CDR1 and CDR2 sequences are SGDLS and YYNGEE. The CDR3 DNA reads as TGTGCCAGCAGCGACCCACGTGGCGGGGCGCAAGAGACCCAGTACTTC. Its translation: CASSDPRGGAQETQYF.

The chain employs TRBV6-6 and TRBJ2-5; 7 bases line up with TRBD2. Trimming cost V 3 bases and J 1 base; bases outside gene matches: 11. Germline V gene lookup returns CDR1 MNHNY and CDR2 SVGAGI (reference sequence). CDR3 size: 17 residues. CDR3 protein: CASSYEGREGLQETQYF. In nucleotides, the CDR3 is TGTGCCAGCAGTTATGAGGGCAGGGAGGGCCTCCAAGAGACCCAGTACTTC.

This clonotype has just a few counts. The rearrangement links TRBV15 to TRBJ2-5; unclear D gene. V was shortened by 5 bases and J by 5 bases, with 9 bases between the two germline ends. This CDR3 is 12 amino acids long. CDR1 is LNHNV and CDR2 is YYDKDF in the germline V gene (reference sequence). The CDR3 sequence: CATSGNVETQYF. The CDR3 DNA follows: TGTGCCACCAGCGGAAACGTTGAGACCCAGTACTTC. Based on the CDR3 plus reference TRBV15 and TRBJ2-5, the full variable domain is DAMVIQNPRYQVTQFGKPVTLSCSQTLNHNVMYWYQQKSSQAPKLLFHYYDKDFNNEADTPDNFQSRRPNTSFCFLDIRSPGLGDTAMYLCATSGNVETQYFGPGTRLLVL.

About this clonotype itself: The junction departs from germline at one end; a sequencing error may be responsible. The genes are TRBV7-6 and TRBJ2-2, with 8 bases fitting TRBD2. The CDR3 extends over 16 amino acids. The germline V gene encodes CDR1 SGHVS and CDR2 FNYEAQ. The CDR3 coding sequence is TGTGTCAGCAGCTCACCGGGACTAGTAATTTCCGGGGAGCTGTTTTTT. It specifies CVSSSPGLVISGELFF. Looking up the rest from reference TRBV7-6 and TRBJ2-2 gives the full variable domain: GAGVSQSPRYKVTKRGQDVALRCDPISGHVSLYWYRQALGQGPEFLTYFNYEAQQDKSGLPNDRFSAERPEGSISTLTIQRTEQRDSAMYRCVSSSPGLVISGELFFGEGSRLTVL.

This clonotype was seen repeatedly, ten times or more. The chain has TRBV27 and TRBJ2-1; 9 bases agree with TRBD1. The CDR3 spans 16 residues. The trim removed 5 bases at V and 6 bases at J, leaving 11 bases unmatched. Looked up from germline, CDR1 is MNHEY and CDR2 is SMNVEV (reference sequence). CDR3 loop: CASSPSSGDRVNEQFF. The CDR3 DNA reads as TGTGCCAGCAGTCCATCCTCGGGGGACAGGGTCAATGAGCAGTTCTTC.